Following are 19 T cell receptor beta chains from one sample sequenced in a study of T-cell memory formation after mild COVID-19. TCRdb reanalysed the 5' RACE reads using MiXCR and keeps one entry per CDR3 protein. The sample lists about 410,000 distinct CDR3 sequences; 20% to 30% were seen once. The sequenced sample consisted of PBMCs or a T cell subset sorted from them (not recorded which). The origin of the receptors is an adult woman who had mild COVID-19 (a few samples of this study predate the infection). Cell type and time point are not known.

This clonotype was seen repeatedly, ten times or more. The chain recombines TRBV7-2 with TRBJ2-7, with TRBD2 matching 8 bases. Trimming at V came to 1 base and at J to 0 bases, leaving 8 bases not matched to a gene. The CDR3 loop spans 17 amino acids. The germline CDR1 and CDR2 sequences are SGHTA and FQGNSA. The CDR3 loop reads CASSLGTGGRSSYEQYF. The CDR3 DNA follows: TGTGCCAGCAGCTTAGGCACGGGAGGGCGCTCCTCCTACGAGCAGTACTTC.

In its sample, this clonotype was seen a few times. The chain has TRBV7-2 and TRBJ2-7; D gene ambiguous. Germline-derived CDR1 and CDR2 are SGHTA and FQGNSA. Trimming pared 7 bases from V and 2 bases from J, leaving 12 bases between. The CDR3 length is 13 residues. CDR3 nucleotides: TGTGCCAGCACCTCCCGGTGGACCTACGAGCAGTACTTC. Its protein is CASTSRWTYEQYF.

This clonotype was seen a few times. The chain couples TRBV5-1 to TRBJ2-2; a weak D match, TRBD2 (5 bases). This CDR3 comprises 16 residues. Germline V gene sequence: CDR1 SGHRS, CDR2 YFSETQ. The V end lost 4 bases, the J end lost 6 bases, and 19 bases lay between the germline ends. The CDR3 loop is CASSPAPTSRAGELFF. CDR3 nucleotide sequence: TGCGCCAGCAGCCCAGCCCCCACATCGAGGGCCGGGGAGCTGTTTTTT.

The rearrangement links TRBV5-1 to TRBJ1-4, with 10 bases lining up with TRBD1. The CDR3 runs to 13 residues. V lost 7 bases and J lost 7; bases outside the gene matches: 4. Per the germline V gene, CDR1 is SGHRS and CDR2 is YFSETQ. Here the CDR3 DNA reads TGCGCCAGCGGAGGACAGGGGGGTGAAAAACTGTTTTTT. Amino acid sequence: CASGGQGGEKLFF.

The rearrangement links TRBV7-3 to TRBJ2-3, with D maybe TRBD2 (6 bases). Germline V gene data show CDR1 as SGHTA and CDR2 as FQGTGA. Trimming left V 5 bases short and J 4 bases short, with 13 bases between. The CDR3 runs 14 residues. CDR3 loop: CASSRDSDPDTQYF. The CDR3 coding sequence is TGTGCCAGCAGCAGGGACTCCGACCCAGATACGCAGTATTTT.

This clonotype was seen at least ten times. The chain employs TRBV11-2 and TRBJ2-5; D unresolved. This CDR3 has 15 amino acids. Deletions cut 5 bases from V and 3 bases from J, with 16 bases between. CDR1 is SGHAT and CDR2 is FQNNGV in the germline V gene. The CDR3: CASSNRLVGKETQYF. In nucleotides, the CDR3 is TGTGCCAGCAGCAACCGTCTGGTTGGGAAAGAGACCCAGTACTTC. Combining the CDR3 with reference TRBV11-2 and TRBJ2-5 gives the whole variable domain EAGVAQSPRYKIIEKRQSVAFWCNPISGHATLYWYQQILGQGPKLLIQFQNNGVVDDSQLPKDRFSAERLKGVDSTLKIQPAKLEDSAVYLCASSNRLVGKETQYFGPGTRLLVL.

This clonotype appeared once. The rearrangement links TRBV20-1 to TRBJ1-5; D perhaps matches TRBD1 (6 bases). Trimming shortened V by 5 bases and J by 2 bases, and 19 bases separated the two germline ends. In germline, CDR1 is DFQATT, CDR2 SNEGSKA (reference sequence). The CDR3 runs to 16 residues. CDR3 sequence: CSAQFRGRLGNQPQHF. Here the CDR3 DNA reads TGCAGTGCTCAGTTTCGGGGGCGGTTGGGCAATCAGCCCCAGCATTTT.

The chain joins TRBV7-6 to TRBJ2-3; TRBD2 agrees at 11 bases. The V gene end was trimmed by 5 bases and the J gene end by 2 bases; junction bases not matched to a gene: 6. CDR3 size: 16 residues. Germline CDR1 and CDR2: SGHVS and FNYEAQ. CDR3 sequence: CASSGRLAGPTDTQYF. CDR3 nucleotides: TGTGCCAGCAGCGGCCGACTAGCGGGGCCCACAGATACGCAGTATTTT.

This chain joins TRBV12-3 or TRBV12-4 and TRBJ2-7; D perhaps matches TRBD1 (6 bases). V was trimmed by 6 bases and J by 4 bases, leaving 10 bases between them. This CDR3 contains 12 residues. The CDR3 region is CASRGRGYEQYF. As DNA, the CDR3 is TGTGCCAGCAGAGGCAGGGGATACGAGCAGTACTTC.

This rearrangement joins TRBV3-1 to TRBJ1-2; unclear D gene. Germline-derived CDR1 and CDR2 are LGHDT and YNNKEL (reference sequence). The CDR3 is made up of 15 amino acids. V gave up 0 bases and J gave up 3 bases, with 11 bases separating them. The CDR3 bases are TGTGCCAGCAGCCAAGATTTACATGGGCACTATGGCTACACCTTC. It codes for CASSQDLHGHYGYTF.

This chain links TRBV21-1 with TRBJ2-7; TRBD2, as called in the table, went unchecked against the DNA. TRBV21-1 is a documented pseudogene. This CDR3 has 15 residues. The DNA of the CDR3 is TGTGCCAGCAGCAAGACTAGCGGGAGCTCCTACGAGCAGTACTTC. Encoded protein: CASSKTSGSSYEQYF.

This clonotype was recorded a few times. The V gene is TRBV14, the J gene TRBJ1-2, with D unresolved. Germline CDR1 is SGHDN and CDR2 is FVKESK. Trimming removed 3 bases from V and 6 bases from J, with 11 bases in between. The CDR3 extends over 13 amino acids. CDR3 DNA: TGTGCCAGCAGCCACCCCCGGGTTGATGGCTACACCTTC. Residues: CASSHPRVDGYTF.

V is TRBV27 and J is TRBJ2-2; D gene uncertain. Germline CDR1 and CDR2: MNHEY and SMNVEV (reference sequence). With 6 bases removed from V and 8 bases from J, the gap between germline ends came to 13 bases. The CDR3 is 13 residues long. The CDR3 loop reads CASSHEVTGELFF. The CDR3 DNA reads TGTGCCAGCAGCCATGAGGTCACGGGGGAGCTGTTTTTT.

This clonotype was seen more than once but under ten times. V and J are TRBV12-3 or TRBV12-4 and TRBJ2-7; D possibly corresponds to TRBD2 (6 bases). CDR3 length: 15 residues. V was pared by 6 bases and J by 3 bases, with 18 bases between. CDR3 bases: TGTGCCAGCAGCCTTCGACTAGGGAAAGACTACGAGCAGTACTTC. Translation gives CASSLRLGKDYEQYF.

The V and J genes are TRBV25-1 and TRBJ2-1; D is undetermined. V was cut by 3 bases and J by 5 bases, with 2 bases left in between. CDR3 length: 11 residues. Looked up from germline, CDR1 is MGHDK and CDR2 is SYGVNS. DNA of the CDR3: TGTGCCAGCAGTGATAACAATGAGCAGTTCTTC. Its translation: CASSDNNEQFF. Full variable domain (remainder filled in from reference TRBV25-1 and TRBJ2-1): EADIYQTPRYLVIGTGKKITLECSQTMGHDKMYWYQQDPGMELHLIHYSYGVNSTEKGDLSSESTVSRIRTEHFPLTLESARPSHTSQYLCASSDNNEQFFGPGTRLTVL.

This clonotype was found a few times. CDR3: CASSQFIGGYEQYF. The CDR3, as DNA: TGTGCCAGCAGCCAGTTCATCGGGGGCTACGAGCAGTACTTC. J is TRBJ2-7 and V is TRBV14; D may be TRBD2 (6 bases). Trimming left V 3 bases short and J 3 bases short, with 12 bases between. Germline V lookup: CDR1 SGHDN, CDR2 FVKESK. The CDR3 runs 14 residues.

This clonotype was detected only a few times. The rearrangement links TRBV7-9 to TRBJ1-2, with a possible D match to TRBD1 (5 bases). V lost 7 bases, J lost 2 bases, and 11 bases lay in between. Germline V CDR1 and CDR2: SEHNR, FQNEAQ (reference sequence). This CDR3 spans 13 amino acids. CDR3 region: CASTRDANYGYTF. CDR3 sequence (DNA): TGTGCCAGCACCCGGGACGCCAACTATGGCTACACCTTC.

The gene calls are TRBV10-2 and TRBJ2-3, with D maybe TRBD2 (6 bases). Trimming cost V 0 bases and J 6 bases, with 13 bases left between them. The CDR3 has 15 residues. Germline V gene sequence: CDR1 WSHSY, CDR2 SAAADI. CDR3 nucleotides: TGCGCCAGCAGTGAGTCGGCAGGGAGGTCGGATACGCAGTATTTT. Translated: CASSESAGRSDTQYF.

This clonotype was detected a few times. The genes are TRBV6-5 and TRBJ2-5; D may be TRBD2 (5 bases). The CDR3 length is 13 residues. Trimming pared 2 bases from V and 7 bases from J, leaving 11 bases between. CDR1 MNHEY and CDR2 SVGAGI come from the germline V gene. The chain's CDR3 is CASSYVEEGTQYF. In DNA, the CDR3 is TGTGCCAGCAGTTACGTGGAAGAGGGGACCCAGTACTTC.